The entry below describes one T cell receptor beta chain. The table came from immunoSEQ multiplex PCR; TCRdb's copy has only in-frame clones and leaves some out. The sample includes tens of thousands of clones, 93% of them seen just once. The data derive from a study of technical replicates of blood from a handful of donors. In germline, CDR1 is MNHNY, CDR2 SVGAGI (reference sequence). CDR3 length: 12 amino acids. V was trimmed by 7 bases and J by 5 bases, leaving 9 bases between them. The sequence was collected from a human donor in good health. Material for sequencing was T cells isolated from PBMCs. The gene calls are TRBV6-6 and TRBJ1-3; D gene uncertain. The CDR3 spells CASIDLRNTIYF. In DNA form, the CDR3 reads TGTGCCAGCATCGACTTGAGAAACACCATATATTTT.